Sequencing of this T cell receptor (beta chain) was carried out in a study of blood T cell repertoires in COVID-19. TCRdb's copy holds only in-frame clones and misses some; the assay was immunoSEQ multiplex PCR. This table has more than 80,000 clones, around four fifths appearing once. The germline V gene encodes CDR1 SGHKS and CDR2 YYEKEE (reference sequence). The CDR3 is 12 amino acids. V was clipped by 3 bases and J by 1 base, with 4 bases between them. This clone occurred once. V is TRBV5-5 and J is TRBJ2-5; D remains unclear. The TCR sequence derives from a human donor in a cohort sampled during active COVID-19. The specimen was peripheral blood. The CDR3 nucleotides are TGTGCCAGCAGCTGGGCCCAAGAGACCCAGTACTTC. This gives the protein CASSWAQETQYF.